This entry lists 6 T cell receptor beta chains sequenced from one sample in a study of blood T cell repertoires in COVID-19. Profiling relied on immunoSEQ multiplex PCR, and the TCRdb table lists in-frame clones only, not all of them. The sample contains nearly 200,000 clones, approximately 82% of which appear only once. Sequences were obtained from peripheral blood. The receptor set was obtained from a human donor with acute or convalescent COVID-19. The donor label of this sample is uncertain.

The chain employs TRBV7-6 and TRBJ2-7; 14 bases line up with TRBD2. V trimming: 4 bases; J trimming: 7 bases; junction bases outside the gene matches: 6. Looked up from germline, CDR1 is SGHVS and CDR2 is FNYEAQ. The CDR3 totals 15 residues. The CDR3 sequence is CASSSGLAGVDEQYF. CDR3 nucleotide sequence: TGTGCCAGCAGCTCGGGACTAGCGGGAGTCGATGAGCAGTACTTC.

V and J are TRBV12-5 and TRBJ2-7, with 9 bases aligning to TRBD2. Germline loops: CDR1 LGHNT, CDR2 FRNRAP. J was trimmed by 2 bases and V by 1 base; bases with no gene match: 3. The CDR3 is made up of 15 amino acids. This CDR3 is CASGLGPSGAYEQYF. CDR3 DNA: TGTGCTAGTGGTTTGGGGCCTAGCGGGGCCTACGAGCAGTACTTC.

The CDR3 DNA reads as TGTGCCATCACCGGGGACAGGGGCAACACCGGGGAGCTGTTTTTT. It codes for CAITGDRGNTGELFF. The chain has TRBV10-3 and TRBJ2-2; 10 nucleotides agree with TRBD1. CDR1 ENHRY and CDR2 SYGVKD come from the germline V gene. With V trimmed by 7 bases and J by 2 bases, 4 bases remained unmatched. This CDR3 spans 15 amino acids.

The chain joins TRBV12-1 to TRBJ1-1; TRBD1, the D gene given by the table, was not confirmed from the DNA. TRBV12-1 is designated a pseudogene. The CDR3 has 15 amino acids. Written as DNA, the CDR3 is TGTGCCAGCAGCCCGGGACAGGGTTTGATCACTGAAGCTTTCTTT. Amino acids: CASSPGQGLITEAFF.

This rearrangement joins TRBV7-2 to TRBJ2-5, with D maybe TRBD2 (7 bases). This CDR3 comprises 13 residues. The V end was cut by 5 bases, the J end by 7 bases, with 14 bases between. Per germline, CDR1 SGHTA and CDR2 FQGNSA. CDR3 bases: TGTGCCAGCAGCACAGAGGGAGGGGGGACCCAGTACTTC. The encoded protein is CASSTEGGGTQYF.

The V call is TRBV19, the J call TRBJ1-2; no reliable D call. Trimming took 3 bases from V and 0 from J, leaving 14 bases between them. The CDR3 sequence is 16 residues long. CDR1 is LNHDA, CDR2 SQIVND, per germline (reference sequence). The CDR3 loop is CASSMKSVLTNYGYTF. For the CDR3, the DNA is TGTGCCAGTAGTATGAAGTCAGTTCTCACTAACTATGGCTACACCTTC.